Presented here are 5 T cell receptor beta chains from one specimen sequenced in a study of cytomegalovirus exposure and HLA in healthy donors. Researchers ran the PCR with 60 Vbeta and 13 Jbeta primers. TCRdb keeps only in-frame clones here, not all; method: immunoSEQ multiplex PCR. The sample records about 150,000 clones, 79% being singletons. Input material: PBMCs. The source is a man in his forties or fifties in good health and CMV-seropositive.

As regards this clone: One end of the junction fails to match germline, which may point to a read error. The rearrangement links TRBV7-9 to TRBJ1-1; 7 bases are a match to TRBD1. From germline, CDR1 is SEHNR and CDR2 FQNEAQ (reference sequence). The CDR3 is 14 residues long. CDR3 sequence: CSSSRQGGSTEAFF. The CDR3 DNA reads as TGTTCCAGCAGCCGACAGGGAGGTTCCACTGAAGCTTTCTTT. The whole variable domain, remainder taken from reference TRBV7-9 and TRBJ1-1, is DTGVSQNPRHKITKRGQNVTFRCDPISEHNRLYWYRQTLGQGPEFLTYFQNEAQLEKSRLLSDRFSAERPKGSFSTLEIQRTEQGDSAMYLCSSSRQGGSTEAFFGQGTRLTVV.

This chain connects TRBV16 to TRBJ2-7, with TRBD2 matching 12 bases. V trimming: 2 bases; J trimming: 2 bases; junction bases outside the gene matches: 7. CDR1 KGHSY and CDR2 FQNENV come from the germline V gene. This CDR3 has 17 amino acids. The DNA for the CDR3 is TGTGCCAGCAGCCAAACCCCGTCTAGCGGGAGGGCCTACGAGCAGTACTTC. It is translated as CASSQTPSSGRAYEQYF.

The chain employs TRBV9 and TRBJ1-4, with TRBD1 matching 8 bases. This CDR3 is built from 14 residues. Germline V lookup: CDR1 SGDLS, CDR2 YYNGEE. Losses at the gene ends were 4 bases for V and 7 bases for J; bases not matched to a gene: 6. For the CDR3, the DNA is TGTGCCAGCAGCCTCGGACAGGGAAGTGAAAAACTGTTTTTT. Protein sequence: CASSLGQGSEKLFF.

The rearrangement links TRBV6-5 to TRBJ2-1, with TRBD1 matching over 9 bases. Germline loops: CDR1 MNHEY, CDR2 SVGAGI. V shed 0 bases, J shed 5 bases, and the junction held 2 bases outside the gene matches. CDR3 length equals 15 residues. The CDR3 reads CASSYSGTGNNEQFF. The DNA of the CDR3 is TGTGCCAGCAGTTACTCTGGGACAGGGAACAATGAGCAGTTCTTC.

The gene calls are TRBV28 and TRBJ2-3; a weak D match, TRBD2 (5 bases). CDR3 length equals 12 residues. In germline, CDR1 is MDHEN, CDR2 SYDVKM. V was shortened by 2 bases and J by 5 bases, with 5 bases between the two germline ends. Here the CDR3 DNA reads TGTGCCAGCAGTTTAGGAGGAGATACGCAGTATTTT. This translates into CASSLGGDTQYF.